This T cell receptor (beta chain) was documented in a study of OX40 agonist ivuxolimab in advanced cancers. Study results and limitations: With doses of 0.1 to 3.0 mg/kg, CD4+ and CD8+ blood T cells had undergone clonal expansion by week 6. Clonal expansion among partial responders at 0.1-3.0 mg/kg ranked near the lowest.

Here immunoSEQ multiplex PCR was the method, and the copy in TCRdb shows in-frame clones only, minus some. This sample has about 110,000 clones, with about nine tenths found just once. Trimming took off 5 bases at V and 11 bases at J, with 13 bases between the two ends. The CDR3 is 13 amino acids. The V gene's germline CDR1 is SGHAT and CDR2 FQNNGV. Notes on this clone: Antigen unknown.

The material sequenced was CD4+ or CD8+ T cells sorted from blood, taken in a trial of the OX40 agonist ivuxolimab. This receptor was obtained from an adult with an advanced solid tumor such as melanoma, head and neck, liver or kidney cancer. This rearrangement joins TRBV11-2 to TRBJ1-6; D remains unclear. This chain's CDR3 is CASSEGGRAPLHF. As DNA, the CDR3 is TGTGCCAGCAGCGAAGGAGGGAGGGCACCCCTCCACTTT.